This T cell receptor beta chain was captured in a study of blood T cell repertoires in COVID-19. This table comes from immunoSEQ multiplex PCR, and its TCRdb copy is limited to in-frame clones, with some not included. The table shows roughly 260,000 clones, with 88% occurring only once. V was pared by 6 bases and J by 8 bases, with 10 bases of the junction left unmatched. Germline CDR1 reads PRHDT; CDR2 reads FYEKMQ (reference sequence). This CDR3 has 14 residues. This TCR was recovered from a man between 60 and 75 years old who had recovered from COVID-19. The sample taken for sequencing was peripheral blood. V is TRBV13 and J is TRBJ2-3; 8 bases match TRBD2. The CDR3 loop is CASSWDGGTSTQYF. Written as DNA, the CDR3 is TGTGCCAGCAGTTGGGACGGCGGGACTAGTACGCAGTATTTT. Looking up the rest from reference TRBV13 and TRBJ2-3 gives the full variable domain: AAGVIQSPRHLIKEKRETATLKCYPIPRHDTVYWYQQGPGQDPQFLISFYEKMQSDKGSIPDRFSAQQFSDYHSELNMSSLELGDSALYFCASSWDGGTSTQYFGPGTRLTVL.